This T cell receptor (beta chain) was captured in a study of T cells in localized non-small cell lung cancer. Findings of the study overall: Exceeding tumor, uninvolved adjacent lung had the highest T cell clonality. Increased T cell density in blood showed an association with longer overall survival.

CDR1 is SGDLS, CDR2 YYNGEE, per germline. The CDR3 is 15 residues long. V was shortened by 0 bases and J by 5 bases, with 14 bases between the two germline ends. As for this clone: Its cognate antigen is unknown.

Libraries were prepared by immunoSEQ multiplex PCR; TCRdb keeps only in-frame clonotypes and omits some of them. The top ten hold about 7% of the sample, which has 20,000 or so clones, about 90% seen once. This TCR came from a male donor at least 60 years old with stage I squamous cell lung carcinoma. The V and J genes are TRBV9 and TRBJ1-2, with unresolved D. Sequencing was performed on peripheral blood, taken before any cancer treatment. In nucleotides, the CDR3 is TGTGCCAGCAGCGTAGCGGGCGTCACTAGTTATGGCTACACCTTC. Protein product: CASSVAGVTSYGYTF.